This is a list of T cell receptor beta chains from one sample in a study of cytomegalovirus exposure and HLA in healthy donors. Sequencing was performed with immunoSEQ multiplex PCR; in TCRdb, only in-frame clones are kept and a portion is missing. The sample lists 230,000 or so clones; 85% to 95% were seen once. Material for sequencing was PBMCs. The source of these receptors is a girl aged 2 to 9 in good health and CMV-seronegative. Both conserved end residues are trimmed from each CDR3. The order of the fields is V gene, D gene, CDR3 protein. The D gene is left open where the match is weak.

V gene: TRBV19
D gene: TRBD1
CDR3 protein: ASSIGTGDPNEQF

V gene: TRBV2
D gene: .
CDR3 protein: ASSGDTTNYGYT

V gene: TRBV5-1
D gene: .
CDR3 protein: ASSLSAGSGYGYT

V gene: TRBV30
D gene: TRBD1
CDR3 protein: AWGMTGYEQY

V gene: TRBV27
D gene: TRBD1
CDR3 protein: ASRTGFGQPQH

V gene: TRBV6-6
D gene: TRBD1
CDR3 protein: ASSLQGVGNSPLH

V gene: TRBV7-6
D gene: .
CDR3 protein: ASSLLGATDRTSSYNEQF

V gene: TRBV19
D gene: TRBD1
CDR3 protein: ASTPDRGNSPLH

V gene: TRBV11-2
D gene: .
CDR3 protein: ASSYPRQDVELF

V gene: TRBV2
D gene: TRBD1
CDR3 protein: ASSEVRTGIEPQH

V gene: TRBV19
D gene: TRBD1
CDR3 protein: ASRGIQYGYT

V gene: TRBV30
D gene: .
CDR3 protein: AWSVLVNTEAF

V gene: TRBV6-1
D gene: .
CDR3 protein: ASSLGGNTEAF

V gene: TRBV6-1
D gene: .
CDR3 protein: ASSEWGDTEAF

V gene: TRBV30
D gene: .
CDR3 protein: AWYSRGSAEAF

V gene: TRBV27
D gene: .
CDR3 protein: ASRDPGLRWF

V gene: TRBV6-5
D gene: .
CDR3 protein: ASSRGQRTYEQY

V gene: TRBV27
D gene: .
CDR3 protein: ASSRDSFHTEAF

V gene: TRBV19
D gene: .
CDR3 protein: ASSMSGNTNEQF

V gene: TRBV6-5
D gene: TRBD1
CDR3 protein: ASSYLTGVVEKLF

V gene: TRBV5-6
D gene: TRBD2
CDR3 protein: ASSLGSGEII

V gene: TRBV7-2
D gene: TRBD1
CDR3 protein: ASSLGTGPNSPLH

V gene: TRBV19
D gene: TRBD2
CDR3 protein: ASSIERAGLSTDTQY

V gene: TRBV15
D gene: TRBD2
CDR3 protein: ATSSGLAGDTDTQY

V gene: TRBV5-4
D gene: TRBD1
CDR3 protein: ASSVQGAGETQY

V gene: TRBV13
D gene: .
CDR3 protein: ASSSTTDSYGYT

V gene: TRBV5-1
D gene: TRBD1
CDR3 protein: ASTIGQGPDTQY

V gene: TRBV4-1
D gene: .
CDR3 protein: ASEGWNTEAF

V gene: TRBV9
D gene: TRBD1
CDR3 protein: ASAGQGINSPLH

V gene: TRBV18
D gene: .
CDR3 protein: ASSYGQMNTEAF

V gene: TRBV5-5
D gene: TRBD1
CDR3 protein: ASSTTGVQPQH

V gene: TRBV10-2
D gene: .
CDR3 protein: ASSDTGFNSPLH

V gene: TRBV7-6
D gene: TRBD1
CDR3 protein: ASSGSYRDRDPDTQY

V gene: TRBV5-6
D gene: .
CDR3 protein: ASSQGNTEAF

V gene: TRBV2
D gene: TRBD2
CDR3 protein: ASSWTSGSYNEQF

V gene: TRBV9
D gene: .
CDR3 protein: ASSVGTPSTDTQY

V gene: TRBV4-1
D gene: .
CDR3 protein: ASSQPRESTEAF

V gene: TRBV5-6
D gene: .
CDR3 protein: ASSVDTSRGNTEAF

V gene: TRBV7-9
D gene: TRBD1
CDR3 protein: ASSLWQGAYNEQF

V gene: TRBV13
D gene: TRBD2
CDR3 protein: ASSFGPITLAEGTYEQY

V gene: TRBV2
D gene: .
CDR3 protein: ASSDRGYNEKLF

V gene: TRBV7-2
D gene: .
CDR3 protein: ASTLGGSNTEAF

V gene: TRBV19
D gene: TRBD1
CDR3 protein: ASIGLDRWFWENTIY

V gene: TRBV5-6
D gene: .
CDR3 protein: ASSLWRGTQY

V gene: TRBV7-3
D gene: TRBD1
CDR3 protein: ASSQGAPGLGTQY

V gene: TRBV27
D gene: TRBD1
CDR3 protein: ASSSGQGNYGYT

V gene: TRBV29-1
D gene: .
CDR3 protein: SVEGGRKSGYT

V gene: TRBV25-1
D gene: .
CDR3 protein: ASSDHSSYEQY

V gene: TRBV13
D gene: TRBD2
CDR3 protein: ASSSIRTSNQETQY

V gene: TRBV2
D gene: .
CDR3 protein: ASRDSNNGYT

V gene: TRBV10-3
D gene: .
CDR3 protein: AIEGGDGYT

V gene: TRBV10-2
D gene: .
CDR3 protein: ASSEQAGRGDEQY

V gene: TRBV5-1
D gene: TRBD2
CDR3 protein: ASSLVSGGTYEQY

V gene: TRBV2
D gene: .
CDR3 protein: ASSELSVEAF